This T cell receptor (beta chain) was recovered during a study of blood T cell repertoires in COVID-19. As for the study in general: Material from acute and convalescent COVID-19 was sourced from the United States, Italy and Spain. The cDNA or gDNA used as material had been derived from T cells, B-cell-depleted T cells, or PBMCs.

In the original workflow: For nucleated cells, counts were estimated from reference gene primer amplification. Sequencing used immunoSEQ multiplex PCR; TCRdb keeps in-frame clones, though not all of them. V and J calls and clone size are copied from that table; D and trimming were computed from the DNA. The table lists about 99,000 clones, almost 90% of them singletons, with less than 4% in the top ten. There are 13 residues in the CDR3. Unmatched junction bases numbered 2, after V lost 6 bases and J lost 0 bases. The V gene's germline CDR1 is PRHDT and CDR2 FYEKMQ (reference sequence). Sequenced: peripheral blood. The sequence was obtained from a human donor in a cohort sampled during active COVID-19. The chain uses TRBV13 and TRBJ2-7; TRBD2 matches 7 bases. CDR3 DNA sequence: TGTGCCAGCAGTGGCGGGGGCTCCTACGAGCAGTACTTC. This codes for CASSGGGSYEQYF.